This T cell receptor (beta chain) derives from a study of blood T cell repertoires in COVID-19. Study overall: From T cells, B-cell-depleted T cells, or PBMCs came the material, which was cDNA or gDNA.

V was pared by 2 bases and J by 8 bases, with 10 bases between. The CDR3 contains 13 residues. Germline CDR1 is SGHNT and CDR2 is YYREEE (reference sequence). Assay: immunoSEQ multiplex PCR; the TCRdb copy retains only in-frame clones and omits some. The table has approximately 260,000 clones, approximately 88% seen once; the top ten hold 9.5% to 13%. The chain links TRBV5-4 to TRBJ1-4, with D possibly TRBD1 on 5 matching bases. The receptor was isolated from a woman in her 70s with COVID-19, enrolled during active disease. The specimen was peripheral blood. The CDR3 nucleotides read TGTGCCAGCAGCTTTAACAGGCGGGAAAAACTGTTTTTT. Translated: CASSFNRREKLFF.